Given below is one T cell receptor (beta chain) in context. Its antigen is still unknown. The data stem from a study of read filtering for tumor transcriptome and immune sequencing. Overall study findings and caveats: Even smaller IR-seq throughput identified most shared clonotypes. Sorted CD138-negative bone marrow cells were not purified T cells.

The library was built from roughly 400 ng RNA with molecular barcoded adaptors for alpha/delta and beta/gamma chains. MiXCR, applied by TCRdb to the reads, yields one record per CDR3 protein. The sample contains 43,000 or so distinct CDR3 sequences, 15% to 20% of which appear only once. Trimming removed 0 bases at V and 0 bases at J, with 4 bases between. CDR1 is SGHRS and CDR2 is YFSETQ in the germline V gene. CDR3 length equals 14 residues. The sample consisted of a population of CD138-negative cells sorted from bone marrow. The chain joins TRBV5-1 to TRBJ1-3, with D unclear. The receptor's source is a donor at least 40 years old with multiple myeloma. This CDR3 reads CASSLAGSGNTIYF. As DNA, the CDR3 is TGCGCCAGCAGCTTGGCGGGCTCTGGAAACACCATATATTTT. Full variable domain (remainder filled in from reference TRBV5-1 and TRBJ1-3): KAGVTQTPRYLIKTRGQQVTLSCSPISGHRSVSWYQQTPGQGLQFLFEYFSETQRNKGNFPGRFSGRQFSNSRSEMNVSTLELGDSALYLCASSLAGSGNTIYFGEGSWLTVV.